This TCR beta chain was observed in a study of human T cells and chemical hapten exposure. Looking at the study overall: Once 0.01% DPC had been applied to the upper back by patch test, readings were taken at 6 days. Regarding the study as a whole: In comparison with controls, expanded TCRs gave rise to a significantly larger number of large CDR3 similarity clusters. There was no change with DPC sensitization in TCRs above 1 in 1000 frequency.

After removal of 6 bases from V and 4 bases from J, the junction contained 8 bases not matched to a gene. The CDR3 sequence is 16 residues long. Per the germline V gene, CDR1 is ENHRY and CDR2 is SYGVKD. Time point indicated: pre-sensitization, week 0. Specified treatment: therapeutic diphenylcyclopropenone sensitization with weekly scalp DPC. The library put unique molecular identifiers onto individual cDNA molecules. From the RACE reads, TCRdb called clonotypes with MiXCR, one entry per CDR3 protein. In the table there are about 90,000 distinct CDR3 sequences, around 7.9% of which are singletons. Notes on this clonotype: The antigen is undetermined.

The source of this sequence is a man in his forties or fifties with alopecia areata. Some clones in this sample may be carry-over from other donors' samples. V is TRBV10-3 and J is TRBJ2-3; 12 positions agree with TRBD2. The sequences come from whole blood, collected in connection with sensitization to the hapten diphenylcyclopropenone (DPC). The CDR3 is CAIRPRGLAGPDTQYF. In nucleotides, the CDR3 is TGTGCCATCAGACCCCGCGGACTAGCGGGACCAGATACGCAGTATTTT.